These T cell receptor beta chains were read from a single sample in a study of cytomegalovirus exposure and HLA in healthy donors. TCRdb's copy holds only in-frame clones and misses some; the assay was immunoSEQ multiplex PCR. Here the sample spans about 120,000 clones, around 70% being singletons. What was sequenced was PBMCs. Receptors were obtained from a man aged 30-40 years in good health and CMV-seropositive. Each CDR3 is given with its conserved first and last residue. Each record gives: V gene, D gene, J gene, clone size, CDR3 DNA, CDR3 protein. D genes are given only for firm matches. Clone size is given for some rows only: seen once, a few or many times, or a class if the clone is expanded.

TRBV6-1	.	TRBJ1-2	.	TGTGCCAGCAGTCTAGGTGGGGGCGCGGGCTACACCTTC	CASSLGGGAGYTF
TRBV7-2	.	TRBJ1-2	.	TGTGCCAGCACCAAGACCTCGGGTATAGGAGGCTACACCTTC	CASTKTSGIGGYTF
TRBV19	TRBD1	TRBJ2-7	.	TGTGCCAGTAGTCCCGGGACAGGTTCTTACGAGCAGTACTTC	CASSPGTGSYEQYF
TRBV19	.	TRBJ2-5	.	TGTGCCAGTAGTATGAACCTAGCCGAGACCCAGTACTTC	CASSMNLAETQYF
TRBV7-2	.	TRBJ2-7	.	TGTGCCAGCAGCTTAAAACCAGACAGGGAGCAGTACTTC	CASSLKPDREQYF
TRBV4-2	.	TRBJ2-2	many	TGTGCCAGCAGCCAAGGAGGGTCGGACACCGGGGAGCTGTTTTTT	CASSQGGSDTGELFF
TRBV7-6	.	TRBJ2-7	.	TGTGCCAGCAGCTTACAGGGACTCAACTACGAGCAGTACTTC	CASSLQGLNYEQYF
TRBV5-6	.	TRBJ2-7	.	TGTGCCAGCAGCTTAACAGGGCGCGAGCAGTACTTC	CASSLTGREQYF
TRBV9	.	TRBJ2-2	once	TGTGCCAGCAGCGTAGGTGGAGGAGGCGGGAACACCGGGGAGCTGTTTTTT	CASSVGGGGGNTGELFF
TRBV7-6	TRBD1	TRBJ1-1	.	TGTGCTAGCGGGCCAGGGGGCATGAACACTGAAGCTTTCTTT	CASGPGGMNTEAFF
TRBV4-3	.	TRBJ1-6	.	TGCGCCAGCAGCCAAGACCCCACGGGTTATAATTCACCCCTCCACTTT	CASSQDPTGYNSPLHF
TRBV30	.	TRBJ2-7	once	TGTGCCTGGAGTGTAGGTGCCGGGAACTACGAGCAGTACTTC	CAWSVGAGNYEQYF
TRBV2	TRBD1	TRBJ2-5	once	TGTGCCAGCAGTGACATTAGGGACAGGGCGGCGGAGACCCAGTACTTC	CASSDIRDRAAETQYF
TRBV4-2	.	TRBJ1-5	once	TGTGCCAGCAGCCAAGTATCAGGGAACAATCAGCCCCAGCATTTT	CASSQVSGNNQPQHF
TRBV1	.	TRBJ2-5	.	TGCACCAGCAGCCGGAGACAGGGTATGCGAAGAATCCAGTACTTC	CTSSRRQGMRRIQYF
TRBV7-8	.	TRBJ2-1	.	TGTGCCAGCAGCTTAGGGGTTCGGAGCAATGAGCAGTTCTTC	CASSLGVRSNEQFF
TRBV2	TRBD1	TRBJ1-2	medium-sized	TGTGCCAGCACTCTAGAGGACAGGGGGGAATTTGGCTACACCTTC	CASTLEDRGEFGYTF
TRBV28	TRBD1	TRBJ2-3	.	TGTGCCAGCAGACCCGGGACAGGGGCTTGGGATACGCAGTATTTT	CASRPGTGAWDTQYF
TRBV5-6	TRBD2	TRBJ2-5	.	TGTGCCAGCAGCTTGGTTGGGACTAGCGGGTCCTTTCAAGAGACCCAGTACTTC	CASSLVGTSGSFQETQYF
TRBV6-6	.	TRBJ1-1	few	TGTGCCAGCACCTCATCGGGGTTCACTGAAGCTTTCTTT	CASTSSGFTEAFF
TRBV29-1	.	TRBJ1-2	.	TGCAGCGTTCCCGGACATCCGAACCAGTGGGTTCGGGATGGCTACACCTTC	CSVPGHPNQWVRDGYTF
TRBV5-6	.	TRBJ1-1	once	TGTGCCAGCAGCCACCCAGATGAAGCTTTCTTT	CASSHPDEAFF
TRBV6-1	TRBD1	TRBJ1-5	few	TGTGCCAGCAGTGGCGACAGGGGTTACAATCAGCCCCAGCATTTT	CASSGDRGYNQPQHF
TRBV29-1	.	TRBJ1-1	few	TGCAGCGTTGAAGGCCGGGTGAACACTGAAGCTTTCTTT	CSVEGRVNTEAFF
TRBV11-1	.	TRBJ2-7	.	TGTGCCAGCTCGCTTCTGGACAGCCCCTACGAGCAGTACTTC	CASSLLDSPYEQYF
TRBV13	.	TRBJ2-7	.	TGTGCCAGCAGCTTAGATCGCGCTGAGCAGTACTTC	CASSLDRAEQYF
TRBV7-9	.	TRBJ2-3	.	TGTGCCAGCAGCTTAGATCGTACGCAGTATTTT	CASSLDRTQYF
TRBV7-9	.	TRBJ1-6	.	TGTGCCAGCAGCTTAGGTCTCTCGGAGGTTAATTCACCCCTCCACTTT	CASSLGLSEVNSPLHF
TRBV15	.	TRBJ2-7	.	TGTGCCACCAGCAGAGATCGTTTGCGAAGGCGCGGGGATAACTACTACGAGCAGTACTTC	CATSRDRLRRRGDNYYEQYF
TRBV20-1	.	TRBJ2-1	few	TGCAGTGCTAGGGGCCTAGCGGAGCAGTTCTTC	CSARGLAEQFF
TRBV5-1	TRBD1	TRBJ1-4	.	TGCGCCAGCAGCCGGGGGACAGTAGCTAATGAAAAACTGTTTTTT	CASSRGTVANEKLFF
TRBV5-1	.	TRBJ2-5	once	TGCGCCAGCAGCCTCGAACCGGGCGGGAAAGAGACCCAGTACTTC	CASSLEPGGKETQYF
TRBV6-5	.	TRBJ2-7	.	TGTGCCAGCAGTACCGCATGGGACTCCTCCTACGAGCAGTACTTC	CASSTAWDSSYEQYF
TRBV4-1	.	TRBJ2-3	few	TGCGCCAGCAGCCAAGAAGGGGGGGCGATAGATACGCAGTATTTT	CASSQEGGAIDTQYF
TRBV28	.	TRBJ2-7	.	TGTGCCAGCAGGACTGGCGCGCGAGAGCAGTACTTC	CASRTGAREQYF
TRBV19	TRBD1	TRBJ1-1	.	TGTGCCAGCACCCCCGGGACAGGGTTTGTCACTGAAGCTTTCTTT	CASTPGTGFVTEAFF
TRBV5-6	.	TRBJ2-2	few	TGTGCCAGCAGCTTGGTTATCACCGGGGAGCTGTTTTTT	CASSLVITGELFF
TRBV2	.	TRBJ1-3	.	TGTGCCAGCAGATTACAGGCCCCTGGAAACACCATATATTTT	CASRLQAPGNTIYF
TRBV18	.	TRBJ2-7	.	TGTGCCAGCTCACCAACTGATAGCTCCTACGAGCAGTACTTC	CASSPTDSSYEQYF
TRBV5-6	TRBD1	TRBJ1-2	few	TGTGCCAGCAGTCTGGAGTGGGACAGCGTCTATGGCTACACCTTC	CASSLEWDSVYGYTF
TRBV9	TRBD2	TRBJ2-1	.	TGTGCCAGCAGCCTCTCGGGGGGGTCCGGTGAGCAGTTCTTC	CASSLSGGSGEQFF
TRBV5-4	TRBD2	TRBJ2-3	.	TGTGCCAGCAGCTTGGCCCCCGGGGGGGCCACAGATACGCAGTATTTT	CASSLAPGGATDTQYF
TRBV2	.	TRBJ1-2	.	TGTGCCAGCAGTGAAAGCCGCCGGGCTAACTATGGCTACACCTTC	CASSESRRANYGYTF
TRBV2	TRBD2	TRBJ2-7	once	TGTGCCAGCAGAGAGGGCGGGAGTAGCTCCTACGAGCAGTACTTC	CASREGGSSSYEQYF
TRBV7-2	.	TRBJ2-7	.	TGTGCCAGCAGCTTAGTGAGCCGTACCTACGAGCAGTACTTC	CASSLVSRTYEQYF
TRBV6-5	.	TRBJ1-6	few	TGTGCCAGCAGTTACTCAGCCAATTCACCCCTCCACTTT	CASSYSANSPLHF
TRBV28	.	TRBJ1-1	few	TGTGCCAGCATCGGTCCGGGACGACAGGTAATCTTT	CASIGPGRQVIF
TRBV10-2	.	TRBJ1-2	.	TGCGCCAGCAGTCTGCAGGGTACCTATGGCTACACCTTC	CASSLQGTYGYTF
TRBV28	TRBD1	TRBJ2-5	.	TGTGCCAGCAGTCTCAGGGGGCGCGGAGAGACCCAGTACTTC	CASSLRGRGETQYF
TRBV6-6	TRBD2	TRBJ2-7	.	TGTGCCAGCAGTTTGGAGGGGACTACCTACGAGCAGTACTTC	CASSLEGTTYEQYF
TRBV4-3	.	TRBJ1-1	.	TGCGCCAGCAGCCAAGACCTATCAAACACTGAAGCTTTCTTT	CASSQDLSNTEAFF
TRBV7-6	.	TRBJ2-1	.	TGTGCCAGCAGCCCTTGGGTACCCTCAGAGGAGGATGAGCAGTTCTTC	CASSPWVPSEEDEQFF
TRBV6-5	.	TRBJ1-2	few	TGTGCCAGCAGACCCGCGGGTGACCCCTATGGCTACACCTTC	CASRPAGDPYGYTF
TRBV27	TRBD1	TRBJ1-2	.	TGTGCCAGCAGTCTTACCACAGGGGGCGCCTATGGCTACACCTTC	CASSLTTGGAYGYTF
TRBV6-5	TRBD1	TRBJ2-7	.	TGTGCCAGCACAGGGGGACATGACGAGCAGTACTTC	CASTGGHDEQYF
TRBV10-3	.	TRBJ1-2	once	TGTGCCATCAGTGACGAGGGCCGCTTCTATGGCTACACCTTC	CAISDEGRFYGYTF
TRBV6-6	TRBD1	TRBJ1-1	few	TGTGCCAGCAGCGTACAGGGGTCTGAAGCTTTCTTT	CASSVQGSEAFF
TRBV27	TRBD2	TRBJ2-1	.	TGTGCCAGCAGTTTCAGGACTAGCGCCTACAATGAGCAGTTCTTC	CASSFRTSAYNEQFF
TRBV2	.	TRBJ2-3	.	TGTGCCAGCTCAGAGGCGGGGACTGGCACAGATACGCAGTATTTT	CASSEAGTGTDTQYF
TRBV27	.	TRBJ2-7	once	TGTGCCAGCAGTTTAGGGACATACTCCTACGAGCAGTACTTC	CASSLGTYSYEQYF